This T cell receptor beta chain was captured by sequencing in a study of T cell changes during pregnancy in multiple sclerosis. Per the germline V gene, CDR1 is MNHNS and CDR2 is SASEGT. Trimming removed 6 bases from V and 0 bases from J, with 9 bases in between. This CDR3 is built from 15 residues. Data came from immunoSEQ multiplex PCR; TCRdb stores just in-frame clones and leaves some out. Of about 35,000 clones listed, roughly 90% are singletons. This chain joins TRBV6-1 and TRBJ2-6; D unclear. The receptor was derived from a female donor with multiple sclerosis, enrolled in a pregnancy study. This material consisted of CD4+ T cells from peripheral blood mononuclear cells, taken in the second trimester of pregnancy. This CDR3 reads CASRPRHSGANVLTF. The CDR3 DNA sequence: TGTGCCAGCAGGCCCCGACACTCTGGGGCCAACGTCCTGACTTTC.